This TCR beta chain was identified during a study of blood T cell repertoires in COVID-19. Study summary: The study drew acute and convalescent COVID-19 samples from the United States, Italy and Spain. Sources were T cells, B-cell-depleted T cells, or PBMCs; the material itself was cDNA or gDNA.

This clone was counted only a few times. Original analysis: Reference gene primers were amplified, and this amplification served to estimate nucleated cell counts. The repertoire was sequenced with immunoSEQ multiplex PCR; TCRdb's copy has only in-frame clones and lacks some. V and J calls and clone size come straight from that table; D and trimming were deduced from the DNA. The top ten clones hold 10% of a sample with around 220,000 clones, approximately 86% of them seen once. Enrolled during active infection, Seattle patients were then followed longitudinally. V lost 0 bases, J lost 3 bases, and 24 bases lay in between. Germline CDR1 SGDLS, CDR2 YYNGEE. CDR3 length: 19 residues.

The sequence was collected from a woman aged 50 to 60 with COVID-19, enrolled during active disease. The sample comprised peripheral blood. The chain uses TRBV9 and TRBJ1-2; D gene unclear. The chain's CDR3 is CASSVDPFLARSGYYGYTF. CDR3 DNA: TGTGCCAGCAGCGTAGACCCCTTCTTGGCTCGGAGCGGATACTATGGCTACACCTTC.